The source of this TCR beta chain is a study of blood T cell repertoires in COVID-19. At the level of the study: Nucleic acid was either cDNA or gDNA, and it came from T cells, B-cell-depleted T cells, or PBMCs.

In the study's own analysis: Reference gene primer amplification gave estimated nucleated cell counts. Here immunoSEQ multiplex PCR was the method, and the copy in TCRdb shows in-frame clones only, minus some. Clone size and V and J calls were adopted from that table, with D and trimming inferred from the DNA. Of 200,000 to 300,000 clones listed, about nine tenths are singletons. CDR3 length equals 19 residues. Germline trimming cut 3 bases from V and 1 base from J; bases unmatched to any gene: 13. Germline CDR1 reads SGHRS; CDR2 reads YFSETQ. Which cohort a participant joined came from the clinical history participants gave.

Sequenced: PBMCs or T cells enriched from blood (not recorded which). The rearrangement joins TRBV5-1 to TRBJ2-1, with 10 bases that match TRBD2. This receptor was taken from a woman between 35 and 50 years old with acute COVID-19. This CDR3 is CASSSPGRASGGSYNEQFF. The CDR3 coding sequence is TGCGCCAGCAGCTCACCGGGACGGGCTAGCGGGGGTTCCTACAATGAGCAGTTCTTC. Full variable domain (outside the CDR3, taken from reference TRBV5-1 and TRBJ2-1): KAGVTQTPRYLIKTRGQQVTLSCSPISGHRSVSWYQQTPGQGLQFLFEYFSETQRNKGNFPGRFSGRQFSNSRSEMNVSTLELGDSALYLCASSSPGRASGGSYNEQFFGPGTRLTVL.